Listed below are T cell receptor beta chains from one sample, sequenced in a study of blood T cell repertoires in COVID-19. Measured with immunoSEQ multiplex PCR; TCRdb has only the in-frame clones, and not every one. The repertoire consists of 200,000 or so clones, with 80% to 85% occurring once and the leading ten covering 7.5%. Material: PBMCs or T cells enriched from blood (not recorded which). The receptors were gathered from a man aged 35 to 55 who had recovered from COVID-19. Each CDR3 is given with its conserved first and last residue. Fields, in order: V gene, D gene, clone size, J gene, CDR3 protein, CDR3 DNA. D genes are given only for firm matches. Clone size is not always given. Where it is, it says once, few, many or a class for expanded clones.

>TRBV10-3|TRBD1|once|TRBJ1-1
CATSRQGERGEAFF
TGTGCCACAAGCAGACAGGGTGAGAGAGGTGAAGCTTTCTTT
>TRBV19|TRBD1|NA|TRBJ1-6
CASSNTVPGQSADYNSPLHF
TGTGCCAGTAGTAACACCGTTCCGGGACAGTCGGCCGACTATAATTCACCCCTCCACTTT
>TRBV11-2|NA|few|TRBJ1-4
CASSLQQEGGKLFF
TGTGCCAGCAGCTTACAACAAGAGGGCGGAAAACTGTTTTTT
>TRBV18|TRBD2|NA|TRBJ2-1
CASSPPAAGVREQFF
TGTGCCAGCTCACCACCGGCCGCGGGGGTCCGCGAGCAGTTCTTC
>TRBV27|TRBD2|once|TRBJ2-3
CASTTSGGDTQYF
TGTGCCAGTACGACTAGCGGGGGGGATACGCAGTATTTT
>TRBV5-1|NA|NA|TRBJ2-7
CASSQRSSYEQYF
TGCGCCAGCAGCCAACGGAGCTCCTACGAGCAGTACTTC
>TRBV19|TRBD2|NA|TRBJ2-3
CASSIVAGGPTDTQYF
TGTGCCAGTAGTATAGTAGCGGGGGGGCCTACAGATACGCAGTATTTT
>TRBV28|TRBD2|NA|TRBJ2-1
CASSLLAGRPSYNEQFF
TGTGCCAGCAGTTTACTAGCGGGGAGACCTTCCTACAATGAGCAGTTCTTC
>TRBV5-4|TRBD2|NA|TRBJ2-1
CASSLGRGDRGNEQFF
TGTGCCAGCAGCTTAGGGCGGGGGGATAGGGGCAATGAGCAGTTCTTC
>TRBV7-6|NA|once|TRBJ1-6
CASSLGGGDNSPLHF
TGTGCCAGCAGCTTAGGGGGAGGAGACAATTCACCCCTCCACTTT
>TRBV30|NA|NA|TRBJ1-3
CAGTPRGFSGNTIYF
TGTGCCGGAACACCCCGCGGGTTCTCTGGAAACACCATATATTTT
>TRBV4-2|TRBD1|NA|TRBJ1-2
CASSQDVGDLRGPYTF
TGTGCCAGCAGCCAAGATGTCGGAGACCTCAGGGGGCCGTACACCTTC
>TRBV28|NA|NA|TRBJ1-6
CASSRDTSYSYNSPLHF
TGTGCCAGCAGCCGGGACACATCATACTCCTATAATTCACCCCTCCACTTT
>TRBV2|TRBD1|NA|TRBJ2-1
CASRYAGTGWGEQFF
TGTGCCAGTCGCTACGCCGGGACAGGTTGGGGTGAGCAGTTCTTC
>TRBV20-1|NA|NA|TRBJ2-7
CSAERGYEQYF
TGCAGTGCGGAGCGCGGCTACGAGCAGTACTTC
>TRBV18|NA|NA|TRBJ2-3
CASSPAGPRDTQYF
TGTGCCAGCTCACCAGCGGGGCCCCGGGATACGCAGTATTTT
>TRBV24-1|TRBD1|NA|TRBJ1-2
CATSDRDRVGYTF
TGTGCCACCAGTGACCGGGACAGGGTAGGCTACACCTTC
>TRBV24-1|NA|NA|TRBJ2-3
CATSDQNPVTDTQYF
TGTGCCACCAGTGACCAGAACCCCGTCACAGATACGCAGTATTTT
>TRBV4-3|NA|NA|TRBJ2-7
CASSQDSRPGEQYF
TGCGCCAGCAGCCAAGATTCACGGCCCGGGGAGCAGTACTTC
>TRBV18|NA|NA|TRBJ1-2
CASSPRGTQRTYGYTF
TGTGCCAGCTCACCAAGGGGTACACAGCGAACTTATGGCTACACCTTC
>TRBV2|NA|NA|TRBJ1-5
CASRRGWDSNQPQHF
TGTGCCAGCCGGAGGGGCTGGGATAGCAATCAGCCCCAGCATTTT
>TRBV12-5|TRBD2|NA|TRBJ2-1
CASGWRLAGDEQFF
TGTGCTAGTGGTTGGAGACTAGCGGGGGACGAGCAGTTCTTC
>TRBV10-2|TRBD1|NA|TRBJ2-1
CASRPDRGLTGEQFF
TGCGCCAGCAGACCTGACAGGGGGCTTACGGGTGAGCAGTTCTTC
>TRBV3-1/TRBV3-2|TRBD2|NA|TRBJ2-2
CASSQGLANTGELFF
TGTGCCAGCAGCCAGGGACTAGCAAACACCGGGGAGCTGTTTTTT
>TRBV5-1|NA|NA|TRBJ1-5
CASSLSDSRNQPQHF
TGCGCCAGCAGCTTATCCGACAGCCGCAATCAGCCCCAGCATTTT
>TRBV10-3|TRBD1|NA|TRBJ1-4
CAISDGTVEKLFF
TGTGCCATCAGCGATGGGACAGTCGAAAAACTGTTTTTT
>TRBV12-3/TRBV12-4|NA|NA|TRBJ1-2
CASAGFRNYGYTF
TGTGCCAGCGCGGGATTCAGGAACTATGGCTACACCTTC
>TRBV5-1|TRBD1|NA|TRBJ2-3
CASSPGQANTDTQYF
TGCGCCAGCAGCCCGGGACAGGCGAACACAGATACGCAGTATTTT
>TRBV5-1|TRBD2|NA|TRBJ2-5
CASSLDGSGGAETQYF
TGCGCCAGCAGCTTGGACGGTAGCGGGGGGGCCGAGACCCAGTACTTC
>TRBV6-5|NA|NA|TRBJ1-1
CASSPGLLNTEAFF
TGTGCCAGCAGCCCCGGACTTTTGAACACTGAAGCTTTCTTT
>TRBV7-2|TRBD1|NA|TRBJ1-1
CASSMDRGRAFF
TGTGCCAGCAGCATGGACAGGGGGCGAGCTTTCTTT
>TRBV10-1|TRBD1|NA|TRBJ1-2
CASSIGQENYGYTF
TGCGCCAGCAGTATTGGACAGGAGAACTATGGCTACACCTTC
>TRBV4-1|NA|NA|TRBJ1-1
CASSQDGAGGTEAFF
TGCGCCAGCAGCCAAGATGGGGCAGGAGGGACTGAAGCTTTCTTT
>TRBV14|NA|NA|TRBJ1-6
CASSQLGGNSPLHF
TGTGCCAGCAGCCAATTAGGCGGAAATTCACCCCTCCACTTT
>TRBV7-6|NA|NA|TRBJ2-7
CASSLVTGEQYF
TGTGCCAGCAGCTTAGTTACAGGGGAGCAGTACTTC
>TRBV30|TRBD1|NA|TRBJ1-3
CAWSVRDRVYGNTIYF
TGTGCCTGGAGTGTCCGGGACAGGGTTTATGGAAACACCATATATTTT
>TRBV27|TRBD2|NA|TRBJ2-7
CASSLSYAGGFYEQYF
TGTGCCAGCAGTTTATCATACGCGGGGGGATTCTACGAGCAGTACTTC